This is a list of T cell receptor beta chains from one sample in a study of blood T cell repertoires in COVID-19. Data came from immunoSEQ multiplex PCR; TCRdb stores just in-frame clones and leaves some out. The table lists about 240,000 clones, about nine tenths of them singletons. Sequencing was carried out using peripheral blood. All receptors come from a man between 60 and 75 years old who had recovered from COVID-19. The conserved cysteine and the conserved F or W are not part of the CDR3 here. The order of the fields is V gene, J gene, CDR3 protein.

V: TRBV29-1
J: TRBJ1-4
CDR3: SVAQAPREKLF

V: TRBV19
J: TRBJ2-2
CDR3: ASSMSGGPGELF

V: TRBV6-5
J: TRBJ2-2
CDR3: ASSYSYNSNTGELF

V: TRBV4-2
J: TRBJ1-5
CDR3: ASSHVMTRDSHNQPQH

V: TRBV5-5
J: TRBJ2-7
CDR3: ASSADRGQY

V: TRBV15
J: TRBJ2-3
CDR3: ATSRDTQGRDRGRSHTQY

V: TRBV21-1
J: TRBJ2-2
CDR3: ASLTSGGNTGELF

V: TRBV18
J: TRBJ2-1
CDR3: ASSSGTGSYEQF

V: TRBV19
J: TRBJ2-1
CDR3: ATSGGRVTSYNEQF

V: TRBV3-1/TRBV3-2
J: TRBJ2-3
CDR3: ASSQGNGGTDTQY